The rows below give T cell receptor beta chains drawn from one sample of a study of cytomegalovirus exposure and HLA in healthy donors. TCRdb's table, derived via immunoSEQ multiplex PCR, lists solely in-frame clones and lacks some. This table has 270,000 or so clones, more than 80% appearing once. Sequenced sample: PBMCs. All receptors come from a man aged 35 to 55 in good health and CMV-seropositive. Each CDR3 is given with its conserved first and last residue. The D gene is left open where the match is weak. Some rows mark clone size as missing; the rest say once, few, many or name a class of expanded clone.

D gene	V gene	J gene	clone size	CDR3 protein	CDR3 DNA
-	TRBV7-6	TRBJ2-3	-	CASARDGDTQYF	TGTGCCAGCGCGCGGGATGGCGATACGCAGTATTTT
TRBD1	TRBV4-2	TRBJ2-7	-	CASSQDGTGSYEQYF	TGTGCCAGCAGCCAGGACGGGACAGGGTCCTACGAGCAGTACTTC
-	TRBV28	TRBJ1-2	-	CASSIPGRDYGYTF	TGTGCCAGCAGTATCCCGGGGAGGGACTATGGCTACACCTTC
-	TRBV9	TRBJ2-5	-	CASSVVPAQETQYF	TGTGCCAGCAGCGTAGTCCCAGCGCAAGAGACCCAGTACTTC
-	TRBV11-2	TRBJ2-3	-	CASSQLGQDTDTQYF	TGTGCCAGCAGCCAGCTGGGGCAAGACACAGATACGCAGTATTTT
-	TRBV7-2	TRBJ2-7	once	CASSLGGRADEQYF	TGTGCCAGCAGCTTAGGCGGCAGGGCGGACGAGCAGTACTTC
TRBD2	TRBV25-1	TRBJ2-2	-	CASSDRTSGRATGELFF	TGTGCCAGCAGTGATCGGACTAGCGGGAGGGCCACCGGGGAGCTGTTTTTT
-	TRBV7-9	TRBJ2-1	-	CASSLAPGLTFDNEQFF	TGTGCCAGCAGCTTAGCTCCCGGCCTGACTTTTGACAATGAGCAGTTCTTC
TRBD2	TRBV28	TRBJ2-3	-	CASSLGGSGTDTQYF	TGTGCCAGCAGTTTAGGCGGGAGCGGCACAGATACGCAGTATTTT
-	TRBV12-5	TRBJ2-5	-	CASGAGTPETQYF	TGTGCTAGTGGTGCGGGGACTCCGGAGACCCAGTACTTC
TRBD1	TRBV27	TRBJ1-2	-	CASSFSNRGRDGYTF	TGTGCCAGCAGTTTTTCGAACAGGGGGCGGGATGGCTACACCTTC
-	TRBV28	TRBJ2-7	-	CASRLQGSIYEQYF	TGTGCCAGCAGATTACAGGGTTCGATCTACGAGCAGTACTTC
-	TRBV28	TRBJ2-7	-	CASLGGPEQYF	TGTGCCAGCCTGGGGGGACCCGAGCAGTACTTC
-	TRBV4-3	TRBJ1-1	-	CASSQDMRALGTEAFF	TGCGCCAGCAGCCAAGATATGAGGGCGCTTGGCACTGAAGCTTTCTTT
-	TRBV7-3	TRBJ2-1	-	CASSLEVGNEQFF	TGTGCCAGCAGCTTGGAGGTAGGGAATGAGCAGTTCTTC
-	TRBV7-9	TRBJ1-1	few	CASSLAQEAFF	TGTGCCAGCAGCTTAGCGCAGGAAGCTTTCTTT
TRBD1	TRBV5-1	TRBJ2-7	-	CASSRRDRVSDEQYF	TGCGCCAGCAGCCGCCGGGACAGGGTTAGCGACGAGCAGTACTTC
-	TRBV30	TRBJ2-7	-	CAWSVLDEQYF	TGTGCCTGGAGTGTACTCGACGAGCAGTACTTC
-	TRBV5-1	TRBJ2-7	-	CASSERARGGYEQYF	TGCGCCAGCAGCGAGCGGGCCAGAGGAGGCTACGAGCAGTACTTC
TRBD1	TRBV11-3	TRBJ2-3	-	CASSLGRTGVRTDTQYF	TGTGCCAGCAGCTTGGGGCGGACAGGGGTCCGCACAGATACGCAGTATTTT
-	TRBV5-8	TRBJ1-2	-	CASSPGLGLASGGYTF	TGTGCCAGCAGCCCCGGATTGGGACTCGCAAGTGGTGGCTACACCTTC
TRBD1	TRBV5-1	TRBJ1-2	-	CASSLDRENYGYTF	TGCGCCAGCAGTCTTGACAGGGAGAACTATGGCTACACCTTC
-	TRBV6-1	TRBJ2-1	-	CASSEVYNEQFF	TGTGCCAGCAGTGAAGTATACAATGAGCAGTTCTTC
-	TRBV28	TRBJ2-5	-	CASGTARGLVETQYF	TGTGCCAGCGGTACGGCCAGGGGTTTAGTCGAGACCCAGTACTTC
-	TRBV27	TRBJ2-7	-	CASSPRGGNFYEQYF	TGTGCCAGCAGTCCCAGGGGAGGGAATTTCTACGAGCAGTACTTC
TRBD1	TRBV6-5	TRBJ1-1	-	CASSYTGGGTEAFF	TGTGCCAGCAGTTACACAGGGGGCGGTACTGAAGCTTTCTTT
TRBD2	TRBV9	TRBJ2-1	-	CASSPGLASYNEQFF	TGTGCCAGCAGCCCGGGACTAGCCTCCTACAATGAGCAGTTCTTC
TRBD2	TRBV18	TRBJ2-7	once	CASSPGGRRLGEQYF	TGTGCCAGCTCACCAGGCGGGAGGAGACTCGGCGAGCAGTACTTC
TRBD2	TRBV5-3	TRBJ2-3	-	CARSSLAGATDTQYF	TGTGCCAGAAGCTCGTTAGCGGGCGCCACAGATACGCAGTATTTT
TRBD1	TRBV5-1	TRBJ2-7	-	CASSLEWTGPDEQYF	TGCGCCAGCAGCTTGGAGTGGACAGGGCCCGACGAGCAGTACTTC
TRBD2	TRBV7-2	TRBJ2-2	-	CASSLVASSGSGVGELFF	TGTGCCAGCAGCTTAGTCGCGTCTAGCGGGAGTGGGGTCGGGGAGCTGTTTTTT
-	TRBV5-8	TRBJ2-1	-	CASSLGLSYNEQFF	TGTGCCAGCAGCTTGGGACTGTCCTACAATGAGCAGTTCTTC
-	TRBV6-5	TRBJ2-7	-	CASSYTMTRGPYEQYF	TGTGCCAGCAGTTATACCATGACTCGAGGCCCCTACGAGCAGTACTTC
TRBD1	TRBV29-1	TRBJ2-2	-	CSVGTGGNANTGELFF	TGCAGCGTCGGGACAGGGGGCAATGCGAACACCGGGGAGCTGTTTTTT
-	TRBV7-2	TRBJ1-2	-	CASMRVRYGYTF	TGTGCCAGCATGCGGGTCCGCTATGGCTACACCTTC
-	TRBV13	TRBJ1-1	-	CASSHINTGIPEAFF	TGTGCCAGCAGCCATATTAATACGGGGATCCCTGAAGCTTTCTTT
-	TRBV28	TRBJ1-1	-	CASITKMNTEAFF	TGTGCCAGCATCACAAAAATGAACACTGAAGCTTTCTTT
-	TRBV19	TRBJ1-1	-	CASSMGDSWVNTEAFF	TGTGCCAGTAGTATGGGGGACTCCTGGGTGAACACTGAAGCTTTCTTT
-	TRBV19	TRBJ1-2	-	CASSRSSGRLLLGYTF	TGTGCCAGTAGCCGGAGTTCAGGGAGGCTCCTACTTGGCTACACCTTC
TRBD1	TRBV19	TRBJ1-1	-	CASSIDGTGTGRLETEAFF	TGTGCCAGTAGTATAGATGGGACCGGGACAGGCCGACTAGAAACTGAAGCTTTCTTT
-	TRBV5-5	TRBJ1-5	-	CASRIRMDSSDQPQHF	TGTGCCAGCAGGATTCGAATGGACAGTAGTGATCAGCCCCAGCATTTT
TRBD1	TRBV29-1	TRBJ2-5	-	CSVGDRARGETQYF	TGCAGCGTCGGAGACAGGGCCAGAGGTGAGACCCAGTACTTC
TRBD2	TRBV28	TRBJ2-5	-	CASRSLAGQETQYF	TGTGCCAGCAGATCACTAGCGGGACAAGAGACCCAGTACTTC
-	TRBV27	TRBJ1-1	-	CASSLTPSGWGGTEAFF	TGTGCCAGCAGTTTAACACCCTCAGGGTGGGGGGGAACTGAAGCTTTCTTT
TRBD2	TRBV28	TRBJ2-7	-	CASSLSGRAHEQYF	TGTGCCAGCAGTCTGAGCGGGAGGGCCCACGAGCAGTACTTC
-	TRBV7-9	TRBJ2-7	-	CASSLGVQVSDEQYF	TGTGCCAGCAGCTTAGGAGTACAGGTCTCGGACGAGCAGTACTTC
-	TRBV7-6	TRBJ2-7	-	CASRLTENGYEQYF	TGTGCCAGCAGATTAACAGAGAATGGCTACGAGCAGTACTTC
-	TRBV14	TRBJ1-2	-	CASSRRQYYGYTF	TGTGCCAGCAGCCGGAGACAGTATTATGGCTACACCTTC
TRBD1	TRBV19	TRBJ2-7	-	CASSAGQGFEQYF	TGTGCCAGTAGTGCCGGACAGGGGTTCGAGCAGTACTTC
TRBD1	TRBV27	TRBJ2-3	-	CASSLLPGQGTDTQYF	TGTGCCAGCAGTTTACTCCCGGGACAGGGTACAGATACGCAGTATTTT
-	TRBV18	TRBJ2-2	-	CASSPLREAELFF	TGTGCCAGCTCACCACTTCGTGAAGCGGAGCTGTTTTTT
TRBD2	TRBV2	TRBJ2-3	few	CASPTSGGSTDTQYF	TGTGCCAGCCCGACTAGCGGGGGAAGCACAGATACGCAGTATTTT